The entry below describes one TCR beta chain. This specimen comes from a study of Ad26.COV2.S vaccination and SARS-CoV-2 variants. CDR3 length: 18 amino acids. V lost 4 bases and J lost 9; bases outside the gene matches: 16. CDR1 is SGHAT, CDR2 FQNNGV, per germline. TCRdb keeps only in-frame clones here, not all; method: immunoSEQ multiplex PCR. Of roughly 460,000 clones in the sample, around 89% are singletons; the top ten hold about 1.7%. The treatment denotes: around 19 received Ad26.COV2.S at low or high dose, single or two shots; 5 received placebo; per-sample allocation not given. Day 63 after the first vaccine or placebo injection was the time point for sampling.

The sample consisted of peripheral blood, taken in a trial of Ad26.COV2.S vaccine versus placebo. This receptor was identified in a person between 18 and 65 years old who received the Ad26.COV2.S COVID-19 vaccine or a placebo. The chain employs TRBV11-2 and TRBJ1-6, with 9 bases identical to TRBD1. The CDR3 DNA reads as TGTGCCAGCAGCTCAAACCGGTCCGGACAGGGGAAAGGTTCACCCCTCCACTTT. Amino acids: CASSSNRSGQGKGSPLHF.